Each of the 2 T cell receptor beta chains below was sequenced from the same sample in a study of shared clonotypes between healthy human individuals. Positively selected for CCR7, the CD45RO-negative cells used as naive CD8 cells excluded terminally differentiated effector memory CD45RA+ cells. Measured with immunoSEQ multiplex PCR; TCRdb has only the in-frame clones, and not every one. The table has hundreds of thousands of clones, about 91% seen once. Sequences were obtained from naive CD8+ T cells sorted from blood. The receptors originated from a man aged 25 to 40 in good health.

This chain joins TRBV5-6 and TRBJ1-1; possible D gene TRBD1, 6 bases. The CDR3 is 12 residues long. V was shortened by 1 base and J by 8 bases, with 9 bases between the two germline ends. Per the germline V gene, CDR1 is SGHDT and CDR2 is YYEEEE. In DNA form, the CDR3 reads TGTGCCAGCAGCTTGTACGACAGGGAAGCTTTCTTT. This encodes CASSLYDREAFF.

This clone occurred a few times. J is TRBJ2-1 and V is TRBV6-5, with D tentatively TRBD1 or TRBD2 (5 bases each). Germline loops: CDR1 MNHEY, CDR2 SVGAGI. This CDR3 has 12 residues. Trimming took off 7 bases at V and 8 bases at J, with 12 bases between the two ends. This chain's CDR3 is CASNSGTYEQFF. The CDR3 DNA sequence: TGTGCCAGCAACTCCGGGACGTATGAGCAGTTCTTC.